This entry is about one TCR beta chain. This entry comes from a study of blood T cells in healthy people across ages. Turning to the study itself: Per two T cells, about one barcoded beta molecule was captured through template switching.

The CDR3 consists of 14 residues. Trimming took 6 bases from V and 7 from J; bases not matched to a gene: 12. Germline V gene lookup returns CDR1 DFQATT and CDR2 SNEGSKA (reference sequence). Each sample yielded at least 6 million isolated PBMCs. Using a J-beta primer mix together with a sample-barcoded 5' primer, a second PCR was run for roughly 6 to 12 cycles. In TCRdb, the 5' RACE reads were re-called with MiXCR into one record per CDR3 protein. The sample contains nearly 800,000 distinct CDR3 sequences, about 61% of which appear only once. This receptor was identified in a man aged 35 to 55 in good health. V usage is TRBV20-1 and J usage is TRBJ2-1, with 7 bases aligning to TRBD2. Input material: blood. In DNA, the CDR3 is TGCAGTGCCCACTTGTTCAGCGGGATAAATGAGCAGTTCTTC. As protein: CSAHLFSGINEQFF.